This T cell receptor beta chain was observed in a study of blood T cell repertoires in COVID-19. The overall study: The United States, Italy and Spain provided the acute and convalescent COVID-19 samples.

Germline CDR1 is SGHTA and CDR2 is FQGNSA. V was clipped by 1 base and J by 8 bases; unmatched bases: 8. There are 16 residues in the CDR3. The method was immunoSEQ multiplex PCR; TCRdb's version includes in-frame clones alone and lacks a portion of them. The repertoire has roughly 200,000 clones, 85% of them found once; the top ten carry 15% to 20%. This clone was recorded a few times. The study recruited people aged roughly 18 to 100 years across approximately 23 US areas. The rearrangement links TRBV7-2 to TRBJ1-2; 12 bases match TRBD1. This receptor was taken from a man aged 35 to 55 who had recovered from COVID-19. Sequenced material: PBMCs or T cells enriched from blood (not recorded which). Here the CDR3 DNA reads TGTGCCAGCAGCTTAGACGGCTCCGGGACAGGGGGCGGCTACACCTTC. Its protein product is CASSLDGSGTGGGYTF.